This T cell receptor (beta chain) was obtained from a study of cytomegalovirus exposure and HLA in healthy donors (TCRdb year 2017). About the study as a whole: An earlier analysis of approximately 590 of the donors reported about 290 Gb of sequence data and roughly 110 million unique TCR beta sequences from about 179 million T cells. The study used immunosequencing to profile the T cell repertoires of 600 to 850 subjects and linked those repertoires to cytomegalovirus serostatus. Roughly 5 DR-DQ haplotypes were treated as single units for association and clustering because of strong linkage in the cohort. A later analysis re-examined previously published TCR beta repertoires from several hundred donors and added high-resolution HLA genotyping to investigate patterns of TCR occurrence. Donor age, sex, ethnicity and CMV serostatus were compiled together with the repertoire data. The study was designed to test whether signatures of past pathogen exposure could be identified by cataloging public T cell receptors. The genetic ancestry cluster associated with self-reported Caucasian donors included about 84% of the 398 genotyped donors. In a later genetic analysis, genome-wide SNP genotypes for about 55% of the roughly 700 donors were used, and that subset was treated as a discovery cohort. In an earlier analysis of around 540 of the donors, high-throughput TCR beta sequencing was used to judge whether each TCR beta V gene segment behaved as functional or pseudogenic. On average, around 230,000 unique TCR beta nucleotide sequences were sequenced per donor among 398 genotyped donors of the cohort, with about 17% of those sequences being non-productive. All discovery cohort repertoires had been generated on a single sequencing platform. Roughly 290 gigabases of sequencing data and roughly 81 million unique TCR sequences made up an early release that covered fewer than 650 HLA-typed donors. Rather than drawing on any new phenotypic data, the later analysis identified candidate immune exposures from TCR beta sequences and the way those sequences occurred across donors. To predict cytomegalovirus infection status, the study brought together high-throughput TCR immunosequencing, statistical association of individual TCRs with disease status, and machine learning. Both class I and class II loci were covered by HLA typing, at four-digit resolution. In addition to the first cohort of about 650 subjects, a separate validation cohort of 120 different subjects was used. The number of donors typed differed by locus, with roughly 620-630 for A, B, C, DRB1 and DQB1, around 500 for DQA1, approximately 570 for DPA1, and some 440 for DPB1.

The library came from the immunoSEQ multiplex PCR assay. For the multiplex PCR, a mixture combining 60 forward primers for TCR Vbeta segments and 13 reverse primers for TCR Jbeta segments was used. The CDR3 region of rearranged TCR beta genes was amplified from genomic DNA with a multiplex PCR assay. On the Illumina HiSeq System, the amplified TCR beta libraries were sequenced as 87-base-pair reads. The authors processed their data as follows. A later analysis tallied around 87 million unique TCR beta chains across the 666 repertoires, and some 10 million of those chains were shared by two or more donors. To remove PCR and sequencing errors, raw reads were error-corrected and collapsed into unique sequences using a nearest-neighbor algorithm that merged closely related sequences. CDR3 sequences were aligned to IMGT reference sequences to assign V, D and J gene segments. For a sequence to be retained, a match of at least six nucleotides was required to both a V gene segment and a J gene segment. Rearrangements were called productive when the CDR3 lacked stop codons and stayed in frame with V and J; all others were non-productive. CDR3 was defined according to IMGT convention as the region running from the second conserved V-encoded cysteine to the conserved J-encoded phenylalanine. The earlier analysis of fewer than 750 of the donors excluded sequences that lacked an unambiguous match to a single V gene segment. An earlier analysis of 500 to 700 of the donors classified V segments as functional when productive rearrangements were above 56.7% and as segregating when the standard deviation between donors was above 5%. A statistical classification framework was built for diagnosing cytomegalovirus status from the catalog of TCR beta chain sequences. V and J gene assignment, in a later analysis, came from comparing TCR nucleotide sequences with IMGT/GENE-DB human TR gene sequences. The TCRdist pipeline was used in a later analysis to assign CDR3 sequences and most-parsimonious VDJ recombination scenarios. In a later analysis, every TCR beta chain was defined by the combination of its CDR3 amino acid sequence and its V-gene family, and reads without a unique V-gene family were dropped. As a way to deal with suspected cross-contamination and a sequencing artifact, a later analysis dropped 500 to 700 nucleotide sequences that were highly shared and had low generation probability. A later analysis calculated a clonal expansion index for each public chain from normalized within-repertoire ranks of inferred template counts. A later analysis computed generation probabilities with a VDJ recombination model fitted to out-of-frame rearrangements, and checked the results against IGoR. In a later analysis, TCR-TCR, TCR-HLA and TCR-CMV co-occurrence was scored with hypergeometric tests, and a repertoire-size bias correction was applied to TCR pairs. A later analysis estimated false discovery rates by permuting HLA or CMV assignments 20 times. In a later analysis, co-occurring TCRs were grouped using DBSCAN, with TCRdist sequence similarity added in when clustering inside HLA-allele-positive subsets. For co-occurrence clustering, repertoires with fewer than 30,000 or more than 120,000 public chains were excluded, along with roughly five repertoires with anomalous nucleotide sharing. TCRdb limited this immuneACCESS table to in-frame rearrangements with V and J called. A share of clones is missing; checked studies link under half to unresolved V genes, and the rest is unexplained. The V and J calls and clone size come from that table; D and trimming were worked out from the DNA. Here the sample has around 160,000 clones; approximately 77% occur a single time. The leading ten clones occupy 2.2% of the sample.

The cohort was made up of roughly 670 healthy bone marrow donors. At the time of sampling, every cohort member was nominally healthy, though immune exposures that went unrecorded were likely present. The donor was CMV seropositive and was included in the group of some 290 seropositive cohort members. A peripheral blood sample was provided by each donor, and peripheral blood mononuclear cells were used for TCR beta sequencing. Genomic DNA extraction from the blood cell samples was performed with the Qiagen DNeasy Blood Extraction Kit. Overall study outcomes, separate from this receptor: In a later analysis, HLA-associated TCR beta chains showed more clonal expansion and lower generation probabilities than non-associated chains that were equally common. Roughly 17 rarely observed V segments, including chromosome 9 orphons, were excluded from the earlier analysis of several hundred of the donors because counts were too low. Specific HLA alleles were associated with more than 15,000 TCR beta sequences at a false discovery rate of 0.05 in a later analysis. In a later analysis, most CMV-associated TCR beta chains were found to appear HLA-restricted, with HLA associations seemingly driven largely by CMV exposure. Assigning TCR associations to individual alleles was difficult when HLA alleles, especially DR and DQ, strongly co-occurred. Most TCR sequences were observed very rarely across donors, whereas some public TCRs were present in many individuals. Linkage disequilibrium might explain the correlated functional status among segregating V segments, but an unknown experimental factor could not be excluded. Broadly in line with IMGT annotations, most TCR beta V segments showed up in productive rearrangements about 87% or about 30% of the time in an earlier analysis of 587 of the donors. Compared with the roughly 720-donor mean, donors in an Asian-associated ancestry cluster had fewer N-insertions in productive TCRs, according to a later genetic analysis. Sequencing depth was assumed to be roughly uniform across donors in the presence/absence analyses, though that assumption may not hold. The cohort was sequenced for TCR beta chains only, and without alpha or paired-chain data the features that could be detected were limited. The study listed approximately 150 TCR beta chains as associated with cytomegalovirus. Immune exposure information for the cohort was limited to CMV serostatus. The classifier was reported to diagnose cytomegalovirus status with high specificity and sensitivity in both the original cohort and the validation cohort. Because some donors lacked HLA typing at each locus, the association tests relied only on the typed subset. A further reported finding was that TCR beta sequences accurately predicted the HLA-A and HLA-B alleles for most subjects in the first cohort. The authors suggested that the approach could potentially be generalized to other disease states and immunological phenotypes. A later analysis reported that several top co-occurrence clusters appeared linked to parvovirus B19, influenza, CMV and Epstein-Barr virus. A group of highly shared sequence variants was considered likely to be a technical artifact of the sequencing pipeline. A later analysis found that TCR association rates varied across HLA loci, with DRB1 alleles showing the most associated TCRs and HLA-C alleles the fewest. An association between a missense DCLRE1C variant and V-gene and J-gene trimming of TCR beta chains was found in a later genetic analysis and replicated in an independent cohort. A few of the identified cytomegalovirus-associated TCR beta chains were confirmed in vitro to be specific for cytomegalovirus antigens. Some IMGT-functional V segments, including TRBV6-2 and TRBV6-3, could not be distinguished by the 87-base-pair reads and were therefore excluded.

This clone has a single count. Its specific antigen is unknown. No much larger clone exists at a distance of one base, and base qualities are not known. V has 5 bases trimmed and J has 3 bases trimmed; junction bases matching no gene number 6. The CDR3 covers 14 residues, taking in both the cysteine and the phenylalanine. The read is trimmed to its CDR3 DNA, 42 bases read in frame from base 1. Reading the germline V gene gives CDR1 MNHNS and CDR2 SASEGT. Material: PBMCs. The rearrangement combines TRBV6-1 with TRBJ1-2; 7 junctional bases match TRBD1. This clonotype originated in a man between 50 and 59 years old in good health and CMV-seropositive. The DNA is as follows: TGTGCCAGCAGTACCACGGACAGGTACTATGGCTACACCTTC. Protein translation: CASSTTDRYYGYTF.